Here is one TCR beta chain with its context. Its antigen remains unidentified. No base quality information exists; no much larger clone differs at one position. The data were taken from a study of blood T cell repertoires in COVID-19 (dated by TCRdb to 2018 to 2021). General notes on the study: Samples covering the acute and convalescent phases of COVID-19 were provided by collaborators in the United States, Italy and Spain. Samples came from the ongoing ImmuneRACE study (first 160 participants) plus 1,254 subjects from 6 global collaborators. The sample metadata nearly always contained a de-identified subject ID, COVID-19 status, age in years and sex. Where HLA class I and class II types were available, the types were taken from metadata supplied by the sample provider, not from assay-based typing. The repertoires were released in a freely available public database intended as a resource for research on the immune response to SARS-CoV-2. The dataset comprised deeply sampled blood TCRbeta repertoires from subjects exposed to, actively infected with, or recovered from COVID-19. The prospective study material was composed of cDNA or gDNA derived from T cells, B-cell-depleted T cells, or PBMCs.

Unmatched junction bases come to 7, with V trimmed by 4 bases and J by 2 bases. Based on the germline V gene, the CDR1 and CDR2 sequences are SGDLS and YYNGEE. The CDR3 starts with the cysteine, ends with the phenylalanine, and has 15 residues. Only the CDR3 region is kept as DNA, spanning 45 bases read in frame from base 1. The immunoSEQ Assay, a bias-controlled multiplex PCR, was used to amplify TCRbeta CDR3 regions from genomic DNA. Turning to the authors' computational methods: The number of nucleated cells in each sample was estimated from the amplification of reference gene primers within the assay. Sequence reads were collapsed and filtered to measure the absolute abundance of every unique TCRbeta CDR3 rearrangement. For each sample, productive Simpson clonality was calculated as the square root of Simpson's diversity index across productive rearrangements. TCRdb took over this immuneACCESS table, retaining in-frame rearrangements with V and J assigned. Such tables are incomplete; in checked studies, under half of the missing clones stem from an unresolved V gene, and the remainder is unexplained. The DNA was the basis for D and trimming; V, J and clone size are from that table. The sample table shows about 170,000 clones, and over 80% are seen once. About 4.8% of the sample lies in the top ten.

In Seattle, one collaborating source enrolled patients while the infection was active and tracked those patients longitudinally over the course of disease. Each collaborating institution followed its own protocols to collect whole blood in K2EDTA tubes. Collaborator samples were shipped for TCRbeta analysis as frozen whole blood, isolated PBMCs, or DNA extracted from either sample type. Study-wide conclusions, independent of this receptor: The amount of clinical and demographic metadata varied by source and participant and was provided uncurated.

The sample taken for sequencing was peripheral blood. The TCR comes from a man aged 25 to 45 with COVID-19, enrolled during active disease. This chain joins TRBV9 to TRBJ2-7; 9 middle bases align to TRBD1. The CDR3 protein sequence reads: CASSPTGTGTYEQYF. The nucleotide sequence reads TGTGCCAGCAGCCCTACCGGGACAGGGACCTACGAGCAGTACTTC.